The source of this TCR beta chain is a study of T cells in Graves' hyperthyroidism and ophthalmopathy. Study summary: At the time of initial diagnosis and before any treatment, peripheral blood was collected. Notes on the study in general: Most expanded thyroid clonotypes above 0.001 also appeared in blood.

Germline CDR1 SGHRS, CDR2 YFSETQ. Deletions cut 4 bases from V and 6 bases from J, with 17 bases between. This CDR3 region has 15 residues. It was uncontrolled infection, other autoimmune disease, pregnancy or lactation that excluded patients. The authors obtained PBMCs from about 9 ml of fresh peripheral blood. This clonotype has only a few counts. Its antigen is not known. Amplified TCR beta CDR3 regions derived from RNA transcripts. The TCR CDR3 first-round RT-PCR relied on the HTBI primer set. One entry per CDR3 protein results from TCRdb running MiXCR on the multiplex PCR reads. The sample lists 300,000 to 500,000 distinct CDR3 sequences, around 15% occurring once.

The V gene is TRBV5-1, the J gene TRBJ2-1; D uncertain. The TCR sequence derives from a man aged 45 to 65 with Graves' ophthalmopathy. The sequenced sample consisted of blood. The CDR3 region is CASSGAAPGGNEQFF. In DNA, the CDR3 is TGCGCCAGCAGCGGCGCTGCCCCTGGTGGCAATGAGCAGTTCTTC.